This TCR beta chain was observed in a study of cytomegalovirus exposure and HLA in healthy donors listed by TCRdb under 2017. Regarding the research as a whole: A later analysis indicated that the 120 or so validation repertoires were generated on the platform also employed for the approximately 700 repertoires of the first cohort. The aim of the study was to test whether cataloging public T cell receptors could identify signatures of past pathogen exposure. High-throughput TCR immunosequencing, statistical association of individual TCRs with disease status, and machine learning were combined to predict cytomegalovirus infection status. A separate validation cohort of roughly 110 different subjects was used in addition to the 666-subject first cohort.

The junction shows trimming of 1 base on V and 4 bases on J, plus 19 bases between the germline ends. The germline V gene yields SGHTA for CDR1 and FQGNSA for CDR2. The CDR3 has 17 amino acids, counting the end cysteine and phenylalanine. Just CDR3 DNA is preserved here, 51 bases in frame from base 1. Overall results and qualifications from the work: Cytomegalovirus status was reported to be diagnosed by the classifier with high specificity and sensitivity in both the original and validation cohorts. A later analysis had no HLA typing for the validation cohort, so co-occurrence there was scored across all 130 or so repertoires. A few of the identified cytomegalovirus-associated TCR beta chains were confirmed in vitro to be specific for cytomegalovirus antigens. In the study, about 150 TCR beta chains were listed as associated with cytomegalovirus. In a later analysis, TCRs clustered in the first cohort were found to also tend to co-occur in the approximately 120 validation repertoires, with 94% of cluster scores above 0. While some public TCRs were present in many individuals, most TCR sequences turned up only very rarely across donors. According to the authors, the approach could potentially be generalized to other disease states and immunological phenotypes.

The donors belonged to the validation cohort of 90 to 150 subjects, which was separate from the approximately 660-subject first cohort. On this clone: Its antigen is unknown. Base qualities are not recorded, but no much larger clone differs from it by a single base.

Libraries were prepared through the immunoSEQ multiplex PCR assay. The study's own analysis went as follows. A statistical classification framework was built to diagnose cytomegalovirus status from the catalog of TCR beta chain sequences. The clones in this table, taken by TCRdb from immuneACCESS, are in-frame only. Not every clone is retained; where verified, under half of the shortfall comes from an unresolved V gene, and the cause of the rest is unknown. The DNA gave D and trimming, while V, J and clone size come from that table. The sample table shows about 200,000 clones, and around 90% are seen once. The leading ten clones occupy about 3% of the sample.

Sequencing was carried out using PBMCs. The origin of this receptor is a woman younger than 30 in good health and CMV-seronegative. The rearranged segments are TRBV7-2 and TRBJ1-1; the D gene assignment is ambiguous. At the DNA level, the sequence is TGTGCCAGCAGCTTAGATTCAGAACCCGAAAGAGGCACTGAAGCTTTCTTT. Translated, this is CASSLDSEPERGTEAFF.